This TCR beta chain was sequenced during a study of T-cell memory formation after mild COVID-19. About the study: Among the donors, TCR clusters were largely specific to each donor.

This CDR3 is built from 15 residues. V dropped 4 bases and J dropped 2 bases, with 14 bases sitting between them. Per the germline V gene, CDR1 is MNHEY and CDR2 is SVGAGI. TCRdb reprocessed the 5' RACE reads with MiXCR, giving one entry per CDR3 protein. Of about 400,000 distinct CDR3 sequences in the sample, 20% to 30% were seen once. Study-level results: Clones that shrank (day 15 to 85) were balanced CD4/CD8, whereas later expanders leaned CD4+. Pre-infection memory held some responding clones, suggesting pre-existing cross-reactive T cells responded. Contracting CD4+ clones were located mainly in CM and EM, and CD8+ clones in EMRA.

This clonotype was counted only a few times. Antigen unknown. Sequencing input: PBMCs or a T cell subset sorted from them (not recorded which). The TCR was taken from an adult woman who had mild COVID-19 (a few samples of this study predate the infection). Cell type and time point are not known. The rearrangement links TRBV6-5 to TRBJ2-5; no firm D call. In nucleotides, the CDR3 is TGTGCCAGCAGTTCTCTCTCCGCTGGGCAAGAGACCCAGTACTTC. Residues: CASSSLSAGQETQYF.